The source of this T cell receptor beta chain is a study of blood T cell repertoires in COVID-19. Study as a whole: Some COVID-19 samples were acute and others convalescent; all came from the United States, Italy and Spain. T cells, B-cell-depleted T cells, or PBMCs provided the cDNA or gDNA that served as material.

This CDR3 region has 15 residues. Trimming left V 0 bases short and J 1 base short, with 11 bases between. CDR1 and CDR2 (germline): SGDLS, YYNGEE. Authors' methods: Nucleated cell counts were estimated from reference gene primer amplification. The table came from immunoSEQ multiplex PCR; TCRdb's copy has only in-frame clones and leaves some out. D and trimming come from the DNA, and the V and J calls and clone size come from that table. The sample contains 110,000 or so clones, over 75% of which appear only once. The TCR sequence derives from a man between 45 and 60 years old with acute or convalescent COVID-19. Material: peripheral blood. The V and J genes are TRBV9 and TRBJ2-7; D is possibly TRBD1 (6 bases). CDR3 protein: CASSVDTGPSYEQYF. The CDR3 DNA follows: TGTGCCAGCAGCGTAGACACAGGGCCTTCCTACGAGCAGTACTTC. Supplemented by reference TRBV9 and TRBJ2-7, the full variable domain reads DSGVTQTPKHLITATGQRVTLRCSPRSGDLSVYWYQQSLDQGLQFLIQYYNGEERAKGNILERFSAQQFPDLHSELNLSSLELGDSALYFCASSVDTGPSYEQYFGPGTRLTVT.